Following are 14 T cell receptor beta chains from one sample sequenced in a study of shared clonotypes between healthy human individuals. Profiling relied on immunoSEQ multiplex PCR, and the TCRdb table lists in-frame clones only, not all of them. Of about 2 million clones in the sample, approximately 95% are singletons; the top ten hold around 1%. Naive CD8 cells, CD45RO-negative and positively selected for CCR7, excluded terminally differentiated effector memory CD45RA+ cells. The sample taken for sequencing was naive CD8+ T cells sorted from blood. The origin of the receptors is a man younger than 35 in good health.

V gene TRBV28 combines with J gene TRBJ2-2; D is unresolved. The germline V gene encodes CDR1 MDHEN and CDR2 SYDVKM. The V end lost 3 bases, the J end lost 4 bases, and 9 bases lay between the germline ends. The CDR3 totals 14 residues. In DNA form, the CDR3 reads TGTGCCAGCAGTTTTACGGGCTTCACCGGGGAGCTGTTTTTT. It encodes CASSFTGFTGELFF. The full variable domain, rest sourced from reference TRBV28 and TRBJ2-2, is DVKVTQSSRYLVKRTGEKVFLECVQDMDHENMFWYRQDPGLGLRLIYFSYDVKMKEKGDIPEGYSVSREKKERFSLILESASTNQTSMYLCASSFTGFTGELFFGEGSRLTVL.

This chain links TRBV19 with TRBJ2-7, with 8 bases lining up with TRBD1. Germline V gene sequence: CDR1 LNHDA, CDR2 SQIVND (reference sequence). This CDR3 comprises 12 residues. V lost 10 bases to trimming and J lost 3 bases; unmatched junction nucleotides: 5. The CDR3 loop reads CAIAGGVYEQYF. CDR3 sequence (DNA): TGTGCCATAGCAGGGGGCGTCTACGAGCAGTACTTC.

This chain uses TRBV27 with TRBJ2-5, with a possible D match to TRBD2 (5 bases). The tail of the sequence fits TRBJ2-7 better, so the J call may be wrong. The CDR3 loop spans 11 amino acids. Germline-derived CDR1 and CDR2 are MNHEY and SMNVEV (reference sequence). This CDR3 is CASSFAGEQYF. DNA of the CDR3: TGTGCCAGCAGTTTCGCGGGCGAGCAGTACTTC.

The sample holds one count of this clone. This sample includes further DNA sequences coding for the same CDR3. V is TRBV5-6 and J is TRBJ2-7, with a weak D call TRBD1 (5 bases). The CDR3 runs to 12 residues. Germline V CDR1 and CDR2: SGHDT, YYEEEE. Trimming took off 3 bases at V and 2 bases at J, with 6 bases between the two ends. The CDR3 nucleotides read TGTGCCAGCAGCTCAGGGACCTACGAGCAGTACTTC. This encodes CASSSGTYEQYF. The variable domain in full, completed from reference TRBV5-6 and TRBJ2-7, reads DAGVTQSPTHLIKTRGQQVTLRCSPKSGHDTVSWYQQALGQGPQFIFQYYEEEERQRGNFPDRFSGHQFPNYSSELNVNALLLGDSALYLCASSSGTYEQYFGPGTRLTVT.

Comment on this clone: Other nucleotide sequences from this sample produce the same CDR3. The chain couples TRBV7-9 to TRBJ1-5, with D uncertain. In germline, CDR1 is SEHNR, CDR2 FQNEAQ (reference sequence). This CDR3 comprises 12 residues. Trimming stripped 1 base from V and 6 bases from J, with 4 bases between. Here the CDR3 reads CASSLGGQPQHF. CDR3 nucleotide sequence: TGTGCCAGCAGCTTAGGCGGTCAGCCCCAGCATTTT.

Note on this clone: Germline is not matched at one junction end, which may reflect a read error. The V gene is TRBV6-5, the J gene TRBJ2-1; the match to TRBD2 covers 7 bases. This CDR3 contains 14 residues. CDR1 and CDR2 (germline): MNHEY, SVGAGI. CDR3 protein: CATSWREGFNEQFF. CDR3 DNA: TGTGCCACCAGTTGGAGGGAGGGATTCAATGAGCAGTTCTTC.

The V gene is TRBV7-9, the J gene TRBJ2-1, with 10 nucleotides matching TRBD2. Germline CDR1 SEHNR, CDR2 FQNEAQ (reference sequence). J gave up 6 bases and V 2 bases, and 10 bases lay outside the gene matches. This CDR3 spans 17 amino acids. CDR3 in amino acids: CASSLSAGGPVPNEQFF. The CDR3 DNA follows: TGTGCCAGCAGCTTATCAGCGGGGGGGCCTGTCCCCAATGAGCAGTTCTTC. The variable domain in full, with the rest retrieved from reference TRBV7-9 and TRBJ2-1, is DTGVSQNPRHKITKRGQNVTFRCDPISEHNRLYWYRQTLGQGPEFLTYFQNEAQLEKSRLLSDRFSAERPKGSFSTLEIQRTEQGDSAMYLCASSLSAGGPVPNEQFFGPGTRLTVL.

This CDR3 is CASSLGGYRYEQYF. In nucleotides, the CDR3 is TGTGCCAGCAGCTTGGGAGGATATCGCTACGAGCAGTACTTC. This chain uses TRBV5-8 with TRBJ2-7; no clear D gene. CDR1 and CDR2 (germline): SGHTS, YDEGEE. V was trimmed by 0 bases and J by 3 bases, leaving 10 bases between them. The CDR3 has 14 amino acids.

This chain links TRBV27 with TRBJ1-1; TRBD1 is a possible D gene (6 bases). CDR1 is MNHEY and CDR2 is SMNVEV in the germline V gene (reference sequence). V was shortened by 5 bases and J by 1 base, with 14 bases between the two germline ends. This CDR3 contains 15 residues. The CDR3 protein is CASSPGTSPNTEAFF. The CDR3 DNA is TGTGCCAGCAGTCCCGGGACAAGTCCGAACACTGAAGCTTTCTTT.

Note on this clone: A single base separates this from a much larger clone, so it may be a read error. The V call is TRBV2, the J call TRBJ2-2; D is unclear. V was clipped by 6 bases and J by 3 bases, with 2 bases between them. The CDR3 sequence is 11 residues long. Germline V gives CDR1 SNHLY, CDR2 FYNNEI. DNA of the CDR3: TGTGCCAGCAGGTACACCGGGGAGCTGTTTTTT. Amino acids: CASRYTGELFF.

V gene TRBV9 combines with J gene TRBJ1-4; D is undetermined. The CDR3 totals 14 residues. Germline loops: CDR1 SGDLS, CDR2 YYNGEE. V lost 3 bases, J lost 3 bases, and 9 bases lay in between. The CDR3: CASSAGPANEKLFF. CDR3 DNA: TGTGCCAGCAGCGCTGGTCCGGCTAATGAAAAACTGTTTTTT.

Note on this clone: The junction shows a germline mismatch at one end, possibly a read error. The chain combines TRBV4-3 with TRBJ1-5, with TRBD1 as a possible D gene (5 bases). Germline V gives CDR1 LGHNA, CDR2 YSLEER. The CDR3 is made up of 15 amino acids. The CDR3 nucleotides read TGCGCCAGCACCCAAATGCTGGGGCTCCATCAGCCCCAGCATTTT. Its protein is CASTQMLGLHQPQHF.

The chain recombines TRBV11-2 with TRBJ2-3, with TRBD1 matching over 8 bases. Per germline, CDR1 SGHAT and CDR2 FQNNGV. This CDR3 region has 15 residues. The V and J ends lost 2 bases and 6 bases, in that order; junction bases with no gene match: 7. The CDR3 protein is CASSLWGRGPDTQYF. The CDR3 DNA follows: TGTGCCAGCAGCTTATGGGGCAGGGGGCCTGATACGCAGTATTTT.

A remark on this clone: Within the sample, other DNA sequences also encode this same CDR3. CDR3 loop: CASSLGLAVSYEQYF. The CDR3 nucleotides are TGTGCCAGCAGCTTAGGATTAGCGGTCTCCTACGAGCAGTACTTC. V is TRBV7-2 and J is TRBJ2-7; D might be TRBD2 (6 bases). Germline V lookup: CDR1 SGHTA, CDR2 FQGNSA. The CDR3 extends over 15 amino acids. Trimming left V 1 base short and J 0 bases short, with 10 bases between.